These 16 T cell receptor beta chains were all obtained from the same sample, sequenced in a study of metastatic and nonmetastatic thyroid tumors. No patient had received any treatment before thyroid surgery. Via MiXCR, TCRdb re-called the PCR reads. Of over 6,500 clones listed, 27% are singletons. Specimen: adjacent normal tissue. Receptors were obtained from a male donor with papillary thyroid cancer or a benign thyroid nodule (not recorded which). Some clones in this sample may be carry-over from other donors' samples.

This clone came up a few times. This chain uses TRBV6-1 with TRBJ2-2; TRBD1 matches 9 bases. Germline V gene data show CDR1 as MNHNS and CDR2 as SASEGT. Unmatched junction bases numbered 10, after V lost 6 bases and J lost 5 bases. The CDR3 is 16 residues long. CDR3 amino acids: CASRWGTGRITGELFF. The CDR3 DNA reads TGTGCCAGCAGATGGGGGACAGGGAGGATTACCGGGGAGCTGTTTTTT.

On this clone: The junction does not match germline at one end; this may be a read error. V and J are TRBV24-1 and TRBJ2-2; D not certain. Germline CDR1 reads KGHDR; CDR2 reads SFDVKD. The CDR3 length is 15 residues. DNA of the CDR3: TGTGCCACCAGTGATTTGTTGTTGGGTACCGTGGAGTTGTTTTTT. This codes for CATSDLLLGTVELFF.

The rearrangement joins TRBV6-1 to TRBJ1-2; D might be TRBD1 (5 bases). This CDR3 has 12 amino acids. Germline loops: CDR1 MNHNS, CDR2 SASEGT. Trimming took 9 bases from V and 2 from J, leaving 10 bases between them. CDR3 DNA: TGTGCCAGTGGGGGTCTCAACTATGGCTACACCTTC. The encoded protein is CASGGLNYGYTF.

This chain links TRBV7-2 with TRBJ2-1; D is possibly TRBD1 or TRBD2 (5 bases each). The V gene's germline CDR1 is SGHTA and CDR2 FQGNSA. V was shortened by 7 bases and J by 0 bases, with 13 bases between the two germline ends. The CDR3 has 15 amino acids. The CDR3 is CASTRDGRSYNEQFF. The CDR3 DNA sequence: TGTGCCAGCACTCGGGACGGCCGCTCCTACAATGAGCAGTTCTTC. Drawing the rest from reference TRBV7-2 and TRBJ2-1, the complete variable domain is GAGVSQSPSNKVTEKGKDVELRCDPISGHTALYWYRQSLGQGLEFLIYFQGNSAPDKSGLPSDRFSAERTGGSVSTLTIQRTQQEDSAVYLCASTRDGRSYNEQFFGPGTRLTVL.

The sample holds a few counts of this clone. The chain uses TRBV12-3 or TRBV12-4 and TRBJ2-1; 10 nucleotides line up with TRBD2. The CDR3 has 17 residues. V dropped 6 bases and J dropped 4; count of bases not matched to a gene: 12. For the CDR3, the DNA is TGTGCCAGCAGGTCGAGCGCTAGCGGGAGCCCTTACAATGAGCAGTTCTTC. Translating it yields CASRSSASGSPYNEQFF.

This clone was observed a few times. V gene TRBV6-1 combines with J gene TRBJ2-7; 10 bases are shared with TRBD2. The CDR3 has 14 amino acids. CDR1 and CDR2 (germline): MNHNS, SASEGT. With 5 bases clipped from V and 4 bases from J, the junction kept 5 bases outside the gene matches. CDR3 in amino acids: CASSKRGGSYEQYF. As DNA, the CDR3 is TGTGCCAGCAGTAAGCGGGGGGGCTCTTACGAGCAGTACTTC.

This rearrangement joins TRBV2 to TRBJ1-5; D is ambiguous. CDR1 is SNHLY and CDR2 is FYNNEI in the germline V gene. The length of the CDR3 is 15 residues. V gave up 4 bases and J gave up 1 base, with 11 bases separating them. The DNA of the CDR3 is TGTGCCAGCAGTGTTTCGGGGATGAGCAATCAGCCCCAGCATTTT. It yields the protein CASSVSGMSNQPQHF.

The chain employs TRBV5-1 and TRBJ2-7; unclear D gene. The ends were cut back, 2 bases at V and 2 bases at J, with 11 bases in the middle. This CDR3 has 14 residues. Germline loops: CDR1 SGHRS, CDR2 YFSETQ. CDR3 protein: CASSFSQRTYEQYF. Here the CDR3 DNA reads TGCGCCAGCAGCTTTAGTCAGCGAACCTACGAGCAGTACTTC.

The rearrangement uses TRBV12-3 or TRBV12-4 and TRBJ2-1; 8 bases align to TRBD2. V shed 2 bases, J shed 8 bases, and the junction held 14 bases outside the gene matches. This CDR3 region has 17 residues. CDR3 nucleotides: TGTGCCAGCAGTTTACCCAGACTAGCGAGTCCCTCAGATGAGCAGTTCTTC. Translation: CASSLPRLASPSDEQFF.

This clone was counted only a few times. The V call is TRBV19, the J call TRBJ2-2, with D unclear. Trimming removed 3 bases at V and 0 bases at J, with 5 bases between. Germline assignment: CDR1 LNHDA and CDR2 SQIVND (reference sequence). CDR3 length equals 14 residues. CDR3 loop: CASSIQSNTGELFF. In nucleotides, the CDR3 is TGTGCCAGTAGTATTCAGTCGAACACCGGGGAGCTGTTTTTT.

V and J are TRBV20-1 and TRBJ2-7; perhaps TRBD2 as D (5 bases). Germline lookup yields CDR1 DFQATT and CDR2 SNEGSKA (reference sequence). The CDR3 has 13 residues. V gave up 0 bases and J gave up 2 bases, with 8 bases separating them. CDR3 amino acids: CSARDEGTYEQYF. The CDR3 DNA is TGCAGTGCTAGAGATGAGGGAACCTACGAGCAGTACTTC.

This clone is categorized as large (0.1 to 1%). DNA of the CDR3: TGTGCCACACAGGGGACCTCCTACGAGCAGTACTTC. Amino acid sequence: CATQGTSYEQYF. The chain is built from TRBV28 and TRBJ2-7; 7 positions match TRBD1. The germline gives CDR1 MDHEN, CDR2 SYDVKM. The CDR3 contains 12 residues. Losses at the gene ends were 10 bases for V and 0 bases for J; bases not matched to a gene: 3.

This chain connects TRBV6-2 or TRBV6-3 to TRBJ1-6; D ambiguous. The V end was cut by 0 bases, the J end by 0 bases, with 12 bases between. CDR1 and CDR2 from the germline V gene are MNHEY and SVGEGT. The length of the CDR3 is 18 residues. CDR3 in amino acids: CASSYSSPRSSYNSPLHF. CDR3 DNA: TGTGCCAGCAGTTACTCGAGTCCCAGGAGCTCCTATAATTCACCCCTCCACTTT.

The chain has TRBV6-2 or TRBV6-3 and TRBJ2-1; 7 nucleotides agree with TRBD1. The germline V gene encodes CDR1 MNHEY and CDR2 SVGEGT. The CDR3 is 14 residues long. With 10 bases clipped from V and 6 bases from J, the junction kept 12 bases outside the gene matches. The CDR3 here is CATRPGQPTNEQFF. The CDR3 coding sequence is TGTGCCACACGACCGGGACAGCCTACCAATGAGCAGTTCTTC.

The genes are TRBV5-1 and TRBJ2-7; 8 bases agree with TRBD2. Germline CDR1 reads SGHRS; CDR2 reads YFSETQ. Losses at the gene ends were 3 bases for V and 2 bases for J; bases not matched to a gene: 10. The CDR3 extends over 16 amino acids. In nucleotides, the CDR3 is TGCGCCAGCAGCTCCGCCCCGGGACTAGGAACCTACGAGCAGTACTTC. Translating gives CASSSAPGLGTYEQYF.

This chain connects TRBV6-1 to TRBJ2-2; 10 nucleotides align to TRBD1. The CDR3 is 15 residues long. CDR1 is MNHNS, CDR2 SASEGT, per germline. Unmatched junction bases numbered 2, after V lost 4 bases and J lost 3 bases. CDR3 DNA sequence: TGTGCCAGCAGTGCTGGACAGGGGGACACCGGGGAGCTGTTTTTT. It yields the protein CASSAGQGDTGELFF.